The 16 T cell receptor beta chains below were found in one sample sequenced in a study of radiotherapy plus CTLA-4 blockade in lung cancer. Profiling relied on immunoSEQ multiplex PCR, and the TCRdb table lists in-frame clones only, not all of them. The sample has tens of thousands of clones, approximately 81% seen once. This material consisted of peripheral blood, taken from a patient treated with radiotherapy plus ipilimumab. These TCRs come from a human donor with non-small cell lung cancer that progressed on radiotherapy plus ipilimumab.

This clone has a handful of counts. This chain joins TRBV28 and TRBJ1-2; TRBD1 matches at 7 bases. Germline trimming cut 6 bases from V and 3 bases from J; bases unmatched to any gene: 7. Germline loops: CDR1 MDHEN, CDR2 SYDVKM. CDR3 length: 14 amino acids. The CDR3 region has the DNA TGTGCCAGCAGCAGACAGGGAACTGACTATGGCTACACCTTC. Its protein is CASSRQGTDYGYTF.

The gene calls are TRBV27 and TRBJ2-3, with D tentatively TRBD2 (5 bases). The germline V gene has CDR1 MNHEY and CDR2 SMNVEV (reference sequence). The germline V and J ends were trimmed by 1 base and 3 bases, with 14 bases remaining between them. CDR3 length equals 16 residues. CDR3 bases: TGTGCCAGCAGTTTATTCTCGGACTCGCCTACAGATACGCAGTATTTT. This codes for CASSLFSDSPTDTQYF.

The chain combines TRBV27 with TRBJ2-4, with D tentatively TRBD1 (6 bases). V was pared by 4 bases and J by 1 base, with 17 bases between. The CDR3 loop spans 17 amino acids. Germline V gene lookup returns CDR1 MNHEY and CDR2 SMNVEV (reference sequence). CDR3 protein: CASSSPDRTRAKNIQYF. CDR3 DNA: TGTGCCAGCAGTTCCCCGGACAGAACGAGGGCCAAAAACATTCAGTACTTC.

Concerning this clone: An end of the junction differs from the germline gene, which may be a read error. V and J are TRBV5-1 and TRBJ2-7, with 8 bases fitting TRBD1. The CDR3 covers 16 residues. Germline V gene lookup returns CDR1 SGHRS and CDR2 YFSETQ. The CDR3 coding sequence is TGCGCCGGCAGCTTGGACGGGACAGGACTTTCCTACGAGCAGTACTTC. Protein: CAGSLDGTGLSYEQYF.

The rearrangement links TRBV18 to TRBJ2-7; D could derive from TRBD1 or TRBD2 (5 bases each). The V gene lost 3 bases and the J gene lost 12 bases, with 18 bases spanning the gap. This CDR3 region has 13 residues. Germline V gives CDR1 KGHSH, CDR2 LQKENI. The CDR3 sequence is CASSPDFGTPAYF. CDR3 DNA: TGTGCCAGCTCACCGGATTTCGGGACCCCGGCGTACTTC.

This chain's CDR3 is CARDSQRSYGYTF. As DNA, the CDR3 is TGTGCTCGGGACAGCCAAAGATCCTATGGCTACACCTTC. V and J are TRBV30 and TRBJ1-2; 7 positions agree with TRBD1. This CDR3 is 13 amino acids long. From germline, CDR1 is GTSNPN and CDR2 SVGIG (reference sequence).

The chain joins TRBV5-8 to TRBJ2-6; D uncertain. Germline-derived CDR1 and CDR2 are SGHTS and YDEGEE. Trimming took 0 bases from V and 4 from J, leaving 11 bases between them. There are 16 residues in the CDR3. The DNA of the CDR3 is TGTGCCAGCAGCTTGGAGGTTCTATCCGGGGCCAACGTCCTGACTTTC. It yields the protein CASSLEVLSGANVLTF.

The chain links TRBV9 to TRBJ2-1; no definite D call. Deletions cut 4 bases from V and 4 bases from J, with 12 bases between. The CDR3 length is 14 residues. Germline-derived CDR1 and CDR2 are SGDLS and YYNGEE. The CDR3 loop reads CASSQRAGYNEQFF. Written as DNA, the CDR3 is TGTGCCAGCAGCCAAAGGGCCGGGTACAATGAGCAGTTCTTC.

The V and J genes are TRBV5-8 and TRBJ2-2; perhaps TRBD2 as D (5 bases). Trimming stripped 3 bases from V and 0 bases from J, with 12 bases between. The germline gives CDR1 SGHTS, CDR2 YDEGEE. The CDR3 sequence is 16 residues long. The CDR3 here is CASSYGVLSNTGELFF. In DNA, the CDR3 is TGTGCCAGCAGCTACGGGGTCCTATCGAACACCGGGGAGCTGTTTTTT.

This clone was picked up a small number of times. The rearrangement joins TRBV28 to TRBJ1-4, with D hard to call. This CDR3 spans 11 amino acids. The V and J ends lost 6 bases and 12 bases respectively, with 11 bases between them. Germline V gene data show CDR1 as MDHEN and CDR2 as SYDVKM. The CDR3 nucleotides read TGTGCCAGCAGCAGGTTTGCCGAACTGTTTTTT. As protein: CASSRFAELFF.

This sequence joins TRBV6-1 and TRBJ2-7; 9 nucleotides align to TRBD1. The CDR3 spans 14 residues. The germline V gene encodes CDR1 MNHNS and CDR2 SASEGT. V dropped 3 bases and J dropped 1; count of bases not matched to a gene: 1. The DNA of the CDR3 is TGTGCCAGCAGTGACGGGACAGGGTCCTACGAGCAGTACTTC. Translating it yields CASSDGTGSYEQYF.

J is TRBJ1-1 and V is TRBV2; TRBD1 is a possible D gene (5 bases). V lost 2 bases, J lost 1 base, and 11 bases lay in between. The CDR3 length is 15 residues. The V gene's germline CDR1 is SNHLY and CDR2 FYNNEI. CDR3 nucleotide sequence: TGTGCCAGCAGTGAACAGGGTTGGGGGAACACTGAAGCTTTCTTT. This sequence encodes CASSEQGWGNTEAFF.

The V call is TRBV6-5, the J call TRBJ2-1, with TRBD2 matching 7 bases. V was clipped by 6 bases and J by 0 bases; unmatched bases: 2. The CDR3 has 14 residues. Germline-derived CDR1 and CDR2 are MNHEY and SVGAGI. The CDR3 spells CASSSGGSYNEQFF. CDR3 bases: TGTGCCAGCAGCTCGGGGGGCTCCTACAATGAGCAGTTCTTC.

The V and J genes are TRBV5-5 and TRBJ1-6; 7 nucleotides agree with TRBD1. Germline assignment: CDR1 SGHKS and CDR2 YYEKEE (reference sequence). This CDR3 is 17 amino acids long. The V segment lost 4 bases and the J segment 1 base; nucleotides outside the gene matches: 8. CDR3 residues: CASSPIPGQSYNSPLHF. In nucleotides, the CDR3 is TGTGCCAGCAGCCCAATCCCGGGACAGTCCTATAATTCACCCCTCCACTTT.

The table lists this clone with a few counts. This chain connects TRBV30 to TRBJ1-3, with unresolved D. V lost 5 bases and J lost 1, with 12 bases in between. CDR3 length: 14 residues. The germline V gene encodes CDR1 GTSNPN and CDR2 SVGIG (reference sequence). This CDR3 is CAWGSKASGNTIYF. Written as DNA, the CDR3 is TGTGCCTGGGGCTCGAAGGCTTCTGGAAACACCATATATTTT.

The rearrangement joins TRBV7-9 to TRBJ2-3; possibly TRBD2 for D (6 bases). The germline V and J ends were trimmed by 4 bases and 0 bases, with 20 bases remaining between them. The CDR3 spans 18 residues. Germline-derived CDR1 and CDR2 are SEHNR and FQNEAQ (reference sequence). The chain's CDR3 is CASSSPFSEGTSTDTQYF. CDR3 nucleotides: TGTGCCAGCAGCTCCCCATTTAGTGAGGGGACTAGCACAGATACGCAGTATTTT.